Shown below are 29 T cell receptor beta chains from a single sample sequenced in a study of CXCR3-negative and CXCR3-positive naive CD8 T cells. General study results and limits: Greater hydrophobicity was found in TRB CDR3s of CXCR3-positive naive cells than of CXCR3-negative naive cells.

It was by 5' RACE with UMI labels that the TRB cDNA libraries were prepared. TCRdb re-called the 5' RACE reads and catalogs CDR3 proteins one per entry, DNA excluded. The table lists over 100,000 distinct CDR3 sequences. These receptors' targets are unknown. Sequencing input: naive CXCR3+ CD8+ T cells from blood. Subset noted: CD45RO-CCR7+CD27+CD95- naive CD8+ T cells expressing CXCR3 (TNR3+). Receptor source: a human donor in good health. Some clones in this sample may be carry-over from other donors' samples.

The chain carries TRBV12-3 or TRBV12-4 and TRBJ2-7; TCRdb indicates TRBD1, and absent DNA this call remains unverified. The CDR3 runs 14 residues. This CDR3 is CASSLRGFAYEQYF.

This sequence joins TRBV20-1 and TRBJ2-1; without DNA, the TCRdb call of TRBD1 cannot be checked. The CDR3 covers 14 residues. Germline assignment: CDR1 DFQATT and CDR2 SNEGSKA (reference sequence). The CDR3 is CSAYVLTDYNEQFF.

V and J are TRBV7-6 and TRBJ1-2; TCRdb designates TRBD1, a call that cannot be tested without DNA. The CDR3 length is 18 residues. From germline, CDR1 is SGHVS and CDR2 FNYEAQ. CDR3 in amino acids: CAGSPLRGSSSINYGYTF.

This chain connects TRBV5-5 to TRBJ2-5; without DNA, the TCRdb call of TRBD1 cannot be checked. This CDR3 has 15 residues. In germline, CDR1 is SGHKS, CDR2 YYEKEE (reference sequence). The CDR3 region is CASTLHRGLGETQYF.

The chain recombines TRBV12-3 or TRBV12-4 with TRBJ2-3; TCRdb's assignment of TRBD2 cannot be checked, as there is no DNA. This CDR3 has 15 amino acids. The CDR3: CASSNYMGRTDTQYF.

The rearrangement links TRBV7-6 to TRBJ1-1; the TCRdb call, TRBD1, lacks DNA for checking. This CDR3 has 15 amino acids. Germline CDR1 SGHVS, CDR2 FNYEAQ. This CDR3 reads CASSFSPGGGAEAFF. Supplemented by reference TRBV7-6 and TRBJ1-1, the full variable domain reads GAGVSQSPRYKVTKRGQDVALRCDPISGHVSLYWYRQALGQGPEFLTYFNYEAQQDKSGLPNDRFSAERPEGSISTLTIQRTEQRDSAMYRCASSFSPGGGAEAFFGQGTRLTVV.

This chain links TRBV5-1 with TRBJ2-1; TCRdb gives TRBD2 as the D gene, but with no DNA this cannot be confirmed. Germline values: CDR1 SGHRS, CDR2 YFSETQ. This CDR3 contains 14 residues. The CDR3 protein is CASRPSGSYNEQFF.

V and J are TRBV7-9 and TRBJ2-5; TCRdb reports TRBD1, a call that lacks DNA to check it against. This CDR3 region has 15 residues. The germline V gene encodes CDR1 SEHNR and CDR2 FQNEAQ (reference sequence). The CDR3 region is CASSATPLEPETQYF.

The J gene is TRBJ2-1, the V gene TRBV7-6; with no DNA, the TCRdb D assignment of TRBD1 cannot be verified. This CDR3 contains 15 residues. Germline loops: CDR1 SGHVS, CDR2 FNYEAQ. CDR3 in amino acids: CASSFGDILMNGQFF. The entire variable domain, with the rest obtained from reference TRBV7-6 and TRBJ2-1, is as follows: GAGVSQSPRYKVTKRGQDVALRCDPISGHVSLYWYRQALGQGPEFLTYFNYEAQQDKSGLPNDRFSAERPEGSISTLTIQRTEQRDSAMYRCASSFGDILMNGQFFGPGTRLTVL.

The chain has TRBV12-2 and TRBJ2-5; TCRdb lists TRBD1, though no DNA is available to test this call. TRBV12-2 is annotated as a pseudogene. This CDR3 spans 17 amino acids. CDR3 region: CASRLKEGGPPWETQYF.

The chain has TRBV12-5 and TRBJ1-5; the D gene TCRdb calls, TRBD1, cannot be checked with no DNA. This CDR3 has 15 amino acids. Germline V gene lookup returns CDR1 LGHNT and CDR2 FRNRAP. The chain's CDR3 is CASGINRGLGQPQHF. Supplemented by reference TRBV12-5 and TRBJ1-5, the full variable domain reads DARVTQTPRHKVTEMGQEVTMRCQPILGHNTVFWYRQTMMQGLELLAYFRNRAPLDDSGMPKDRFSAEMPDATLATLKIQPSEPRDSAVYFCASGINRGLGQPQHFGDGTRLSIL.

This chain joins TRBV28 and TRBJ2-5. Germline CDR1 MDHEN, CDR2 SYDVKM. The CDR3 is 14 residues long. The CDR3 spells CASQNLTHQETQYF. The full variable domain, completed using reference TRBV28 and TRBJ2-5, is DVKVTQSSRYLVKRTGEKVFLECVQDMDHENMFWYRQDPGLGLRLIYFSYDVKMKEKGDIPEGYSVSREKKERFSLILESASTNQTSMYLCASQNLTHQETQYFGPGTRLLVL.

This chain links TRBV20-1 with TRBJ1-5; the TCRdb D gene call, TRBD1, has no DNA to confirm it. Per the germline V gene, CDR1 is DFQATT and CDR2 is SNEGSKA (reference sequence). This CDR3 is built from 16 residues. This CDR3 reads CSASGIRGDQNQPQHF.

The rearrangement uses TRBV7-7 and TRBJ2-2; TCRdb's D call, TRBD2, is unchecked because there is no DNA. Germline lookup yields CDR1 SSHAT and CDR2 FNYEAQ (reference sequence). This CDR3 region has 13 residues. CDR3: CASHPPGPGEQFF.

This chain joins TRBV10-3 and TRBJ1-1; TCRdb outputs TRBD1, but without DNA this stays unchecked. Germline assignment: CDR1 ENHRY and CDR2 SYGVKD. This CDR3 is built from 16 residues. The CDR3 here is CAISESDRGPLQEAFF.

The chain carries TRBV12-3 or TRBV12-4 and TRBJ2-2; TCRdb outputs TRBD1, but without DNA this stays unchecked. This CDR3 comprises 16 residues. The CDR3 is CASSKPGQGSPGELFF.

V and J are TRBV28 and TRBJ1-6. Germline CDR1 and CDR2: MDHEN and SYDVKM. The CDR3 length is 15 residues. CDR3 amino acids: CASTSLNSYNSPLHF.

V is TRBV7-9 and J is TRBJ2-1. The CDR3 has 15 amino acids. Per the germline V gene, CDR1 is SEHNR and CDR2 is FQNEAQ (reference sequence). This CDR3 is CASSNIIGSLNEQFF.

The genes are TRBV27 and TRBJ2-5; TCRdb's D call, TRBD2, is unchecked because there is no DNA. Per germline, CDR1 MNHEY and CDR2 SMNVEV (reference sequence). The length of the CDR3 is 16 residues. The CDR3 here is CASSPEVGGAWETQYF.

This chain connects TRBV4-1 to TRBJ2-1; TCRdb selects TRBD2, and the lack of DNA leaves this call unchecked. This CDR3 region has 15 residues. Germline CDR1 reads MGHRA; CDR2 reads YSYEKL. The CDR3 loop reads CASSQSGLKYNEQFF.

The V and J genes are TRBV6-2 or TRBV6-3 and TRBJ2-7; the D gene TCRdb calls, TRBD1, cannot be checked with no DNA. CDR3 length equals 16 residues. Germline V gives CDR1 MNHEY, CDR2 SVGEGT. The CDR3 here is CASSYSSRGELYEQYF.

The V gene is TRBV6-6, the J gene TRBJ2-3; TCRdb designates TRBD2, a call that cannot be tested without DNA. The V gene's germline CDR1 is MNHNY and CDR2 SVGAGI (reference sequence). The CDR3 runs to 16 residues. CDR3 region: CASRGRGGTSTDTQYF.

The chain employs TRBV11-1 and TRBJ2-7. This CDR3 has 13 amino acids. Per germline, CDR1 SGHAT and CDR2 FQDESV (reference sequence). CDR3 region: CASSLADNYEQYF.

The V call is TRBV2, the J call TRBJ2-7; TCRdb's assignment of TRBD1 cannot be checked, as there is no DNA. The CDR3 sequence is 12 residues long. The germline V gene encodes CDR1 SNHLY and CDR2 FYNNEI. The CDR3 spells CASLGGYYEQYF.

The CDR3 reads CASSYGEVLSFSAGANVLTF. This chain links TRBV6-2 or TRBV6-3 with TRBJ2-6; TCRdb's assignment of TRBD2 cannot be checked, as there is no DNA. From germline, CDR1 is MNHEY and CDR2 SVGEGT. There are 20 residues in the CDR3.

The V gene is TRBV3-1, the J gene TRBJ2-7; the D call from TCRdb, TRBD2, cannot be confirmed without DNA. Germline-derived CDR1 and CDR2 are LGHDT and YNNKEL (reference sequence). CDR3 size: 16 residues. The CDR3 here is CASSQDAGGPQLEQYF.

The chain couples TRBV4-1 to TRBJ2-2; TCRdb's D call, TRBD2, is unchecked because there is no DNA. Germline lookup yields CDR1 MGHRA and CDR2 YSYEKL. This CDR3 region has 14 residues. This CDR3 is CASSSVTGVGELFF.

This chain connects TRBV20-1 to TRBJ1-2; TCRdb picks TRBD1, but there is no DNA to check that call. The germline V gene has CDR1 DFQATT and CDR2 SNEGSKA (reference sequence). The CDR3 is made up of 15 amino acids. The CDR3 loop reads CSARTGQGAVYGYTF.

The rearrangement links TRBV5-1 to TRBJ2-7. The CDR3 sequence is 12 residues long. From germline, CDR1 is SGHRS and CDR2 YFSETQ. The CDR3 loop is CASRGGSGEQYF.